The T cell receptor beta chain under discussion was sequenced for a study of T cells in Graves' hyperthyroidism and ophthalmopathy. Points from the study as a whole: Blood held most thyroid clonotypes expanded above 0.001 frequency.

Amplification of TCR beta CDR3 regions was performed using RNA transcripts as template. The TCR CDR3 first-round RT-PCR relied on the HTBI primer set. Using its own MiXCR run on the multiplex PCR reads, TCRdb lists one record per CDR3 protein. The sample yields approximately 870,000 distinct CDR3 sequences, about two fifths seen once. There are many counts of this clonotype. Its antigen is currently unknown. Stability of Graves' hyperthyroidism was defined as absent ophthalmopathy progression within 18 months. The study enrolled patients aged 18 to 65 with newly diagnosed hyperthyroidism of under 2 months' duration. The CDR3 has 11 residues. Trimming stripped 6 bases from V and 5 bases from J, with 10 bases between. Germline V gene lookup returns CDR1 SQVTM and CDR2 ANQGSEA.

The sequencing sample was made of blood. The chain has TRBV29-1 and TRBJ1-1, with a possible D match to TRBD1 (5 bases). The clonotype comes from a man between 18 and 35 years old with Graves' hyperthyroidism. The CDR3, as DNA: TGCAGCGTGCAGGGTGTAACTGAAGCTTTCTTT. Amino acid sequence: CSVQGVTEAFF.